This is a list of T cell receptor beta chains from one sample in a study of T-cell memory formation after mild COVID-19. TCRdb passed the 5' RACE reads through MiXCR, listing each CDR3 protein once. The profile shows nearly 110,000 distinct CDR3 sequences, around 11% of them singletons. The sequencing input was PBMCs or a T cell subset sorted from them (not recorded which). The receptors shown here come from an adult woman who had mild COVID-19 (a few samples of this study predate the infection). Cell type and time point are not known. Each CDR3 is given with its conserved first and last residue. D genes are given only for firm matches. Where a row states a size, it is once, few, many or the class of an expanded clone; other rows omit it.

cdr3_aa	cdr3_nt	d_call	j_call	clone_size	v_call
CAWTSQSGIYSNQPQHF	TGTGCCTGGACATCACAGTCGGGGATTTATAGCAATCAGCCCCAGCATTTT	-	TRBJ1-5	-	TRBV30
CASNSLWGAGDEQFF	TGTGCCAGCAACTCTCTGTGGGGGGCCGGGGATGAGCAGTTCTTC	-	TRBJ2-1	few	TRBV3-1
CSARDSEKNYNEQFF	TGCAGTGCTCGGGACTCCGAAAAGAACTACAATGAGCAGTTCTTC	-	TRBJ2-1	-	TRBV20-1
CSARGAAGIPGGYNEQFF	TGCAGTGCTAGGGGGGCGGCGGGAATACCCGGAGGGTACAATGAGCAGTTCTTC	-	TRBJ2-1	many	TRBV20-1
CASSEGLAATDTQYF	TGTGCCAGCAGTGAGGGGCTAGCGGCCACAGATACGCAGTATTTT	TRBD2	TRBJ2-3	-	TRBV2
CASSTGGQLLLAKNIQYF	TGTGCCAGCAGCACTGGGGGACAGTTACTTCTAGCCAAAAACATTCAGTACTTC	TRBD1	TRBJ2-4	many	TRBV11-2
CSVAGSGGAYYNEQFF	TGCAGCGTTGCGGGTAGCGGGGGGGCTTATTACAATGAGCAGTTCTTC	TRBD2	TRBJ2-1	few	TRBV29-1
CASSPAAGEDTGELFF	TGTGCCAGCAGTCCGGCGGCAGGAGAGGACACCGGGGAGCTGTTTTTT	-	TRBJ2-2	-	TRBV7-7
CASSESTGIGANVLTF	TGCGCCAGCAGTGAGTCGACAGGAATCGGGGCCAACGTCCTGACTTTC	-	TRBJ2-6	-	TRBV10-2
CASSPYPDRSSYNEQFF	TGTGCCAGCAGCCCATACCCAGACCGAAGCTCCTACAATGAGCAGTTCTTC	-	TRBJ2-1	few	TRBV7-7
CASSLKMGPSGNTIYF	TGTGCCAGCAGCTTAAAAATGGGGCCCTCTGGAAACACCATATATTTT	-	TRBJ1-3	few	TRBV7-9
CASSDRVYGNTIYF	TGTGCCAGCAGCGACAGGGTCTACGGAAACACCATATATTTT	TRBD1	TRBJ1-3	few	TRBV12-3/TRBV12-4
CASSLSTSGSGAGELFF	TGTGCCAGCAGCTTATCCACTAGCGGGAGTGGGGCCGGGGAGCTGTTTTTT	TRBD2	TRBJ2-2	-	TRBV7-3
CSVEDNTGELFF	TGCAGCGTTGAAGATAACACCGGGGAGCTGTTTTTT	-	TRBJ2-2	many	TRBV29-1
CATSSRMNTEAFF	TGTGCCACCAGCTCGCGGATGAACACTGAAGCTTTCTTT	-	TRBJ1-1	-	TRBV15
CASSTGLAVPLPETQYF	TGTGCCAGCAGTACGGGACTAGCGGTTCCCCTCCCAGAGACCCAGTACTTC	TRBD2	TRBJ2-5	few	TRBV27
CSVLVWLAGSGGSYEQYF	TGCAGCGTTCTGGTTTGGCTAGCGGGTTCTGGCGGCTCCTACGAGCAGTACTTC	TRBD2	TRBJ2-7	-	TRBV29-1
CASSLGRKAFF	TGTGCCAGCAGCTTGGGACGGAAAGCTTTCTTT	-	TRBJ1-1	many	TRBV13
CASRETTVETQYF	TGTGCCAGCAGAGAAACTACGGTAGAGACCCAGTACTTC	-	TRBJ2-5	-	TRBV7-9
CASSSTWFRDRCQKGEKLFF	TGTGCCAGCAGCTCGACTTGGTTCCGGGACAGGTGTCAAAAGGGTGAAAAACTGTTTTTT	TRBD1	TRBJ1-4	-	TRBV5-7
CASSPGGIEQYF	TGTGCCAGCAGCCCAGGGGGCATTGAGCAGTACTTC	TRBD1	TRBJ2-7	few	TRBV12-3/TRBV12-4
CASSGPGTSSSYEQYF	TGCGCCAGCAGCGGGCCCGGGACTTCGAGCTCCTACGAGCAGTACTTC	-	TRBJ2-7	few	TRBV5-1
CASSVGGNPGSEQYF	TGTGCCAGCAGCGTCGGAGGAAACCCCGGGTCCGAGCAGTACTTC	-	TRBJ2-7	few	TRBV9
CASSYSSDEQFF	TGTGCCAGCAGCTATAGTAGTGATGAGCAGTTCTTC	-	TRBJ2-1	-	TRBV6-2/TRBV6-3
CASSREAGLNEQFF	TGTGCCAGCAGCCGCGAAGCGGGTTTAAATGAGCAGTTCTTC	-	TRBJ2-1	many	TRBV7-2
CASSLAVGANTGELFF	TGTGCCAGCAGTTTAGCGGTCGGGGCAAACACCGGGGAGCTGTTTTTT	-	TRBJ2-2	-	TRBV12-3/TRBV12-4
CASGWGATEAFF	TGTGCCAGCGGATGGGGTGCCACTGAAGCTTTCTTT	-	TRBJ1-1	-	TRBV15
CASSPPFAGDTDTQYF	TGTGCCAGCTCACCACCGTTTGCGGGAGATACAGATACGCAGTATTTT	TRBD2	TRBJ2-3	-	TRBV18
CSVDGQGASNEQFF	TGCAGCGTTGATGGACAGGGGGCTTCTAATGAGCAGTTCTTC	TRBD1	TRBJ2-1	-	TRBV29-1
CSVVRQGGSYNEQFF	TGCAGCGTCGTGAGACAAGGAGGGTCCTACAATGAGCAGTTCTTC	-	TRBJ2-1	many	TRBV29-1
CANPGQKNTEAFF	TGTGCCAACCCGGGACAAAAGAACACTGAAGCTTTCTTT	-	TRBJ1-1	few	TRBV2
CASSLVGAHYGYTF	TGTGCCAGCAGCTTAGTCGGGGCCCACTATGGCTACACCTTC	-	TRBJ1-2	few	TRBV7-9
CASSLEALSAFNSPLHF	TGCGCCAGCAGCTTGGAGGCTCTCTCAGCCTTTAATTCACCCCTCCACTTT	-	TRBJ1-6	many	TRBV5-1
CASSSYRVQETQYF	TGTGCCAGCAGCTCCTACAGAGTCCAAGAGACCCAGTACTTC	-	TRBJ2-5	-	TRBV7-9
CASRPLSTSGGGNEQFF	TGTGCCAGCAGACCCCTCTCGACTAGCGGGGGGGGCAATGAGCAGTTCTTC	TRBD2	TRBJ2-1	few	TRBV4-2
CASSSLYQGEDTEAFF	TGTGCCAGCAGCTCCTTATATCAGGGGGAGGACACTGAAGCTTTCTTT	TRBD1	TRBJ1-1	few	TRBV7-6
CASSQAAGISDGYTF	TGCGCCAGCAGCCAAGCGGCAGGTATTTCCGATGGCTACACCTTC	-	TRBJ1-2	-	TRBV4-3
CASSWGLAGGETQYF	TGCGCCAGCAGCTGGGGACTAGCGGGAGGAGAGACCCAGTACTTC	TRBD2	TRBJ2-5	-	TRBV5-1
CATSRRGLADYNEQFF	TGTGCCACCAGCAGAAGGGGACTAGCGGATTACAATGAGCAGTTCTTC	TRBD2	TRBJ2-1	-	TRBV15
CSVEKGETQETQYF	TGCAGCGTTGAAAAGGGGGAGACTCAAGAGACCCAGTACTTC	-	TRBJ2-5	-	TRBV29-1
CASSLASGGPQETQYF	TGTGCCAGCAGCTTGGCTAGCGGGGGCCCCCAAGAGACCCAGTACTTC	TRBD2	TRBJ2-5	-	TRBV5-6
CASSFGDPGDYEQYF	TGTGCCAGCAGTTTTGGGGACCCCGGGGACTACGAGCAGTACTTC	-	TRBJ2-7	many	TRBV27
CASSPGQGQSSYEQYF	TGCGCCAGCAGCCCCGGACAGGGACAAAGCTCCTACGAGCAGTACTTC	TRBD1	TRBJ2-7	-	TRBV5-1
CASSDSGGVTDTQYF	TGTGCCAGCAGTGATAGCGGGGGGGTCACAGATACGCAGTATTTT	TRBD2	TRBJ2-3	many	TRBV7-9
CASPRGPKRYNEQFF	TGCGCCAGTCCCAGGGGACCTAAGAGGTACAATGAGCAGTTCTTC	-	TRBJ2-1	many	TRBV5-1
CASSYSEVENTEAFF	TGTGCCAGCAGTTACAGTGAGGTGGAGAACACTGAAGCTTTCTTT	-	TRBJ1-1	few	TRBV6-6
CSARDLAGVNEQYF	TGCAGTGCTAGAGATCTAGCGGGAGTGAACGAGCAGTACTTC	TRBD2	TRBJ2-7	-	TRBV20-1
CASSSAGGSEAFF	TGTGCCAGCAGTTCGGCAGGGGGGTCTGAAGCTTTCTTT	TRBD1	TRBJ1-1	few	TRBV12-3/TRBV12-4
CASSLAWIQGSANTGELFF	TGTGCCAGCAGCTTAGCGTGGATTCAAGGGTCGGCGAACACCGGGGAGCTGTTTTTT	-	TRBJ2-2	few	TRBV7-9
CASEQGANTWELFF	TGTGCCAGCGAACAGGGGGCGAACACCTGGGAGCTGTTTTTT	TRBD1	TRBJ2-2	-	TRBV9
CSARNRPGGYEQYF	TGCAGTGCTAGAAACAGGCCAGGAGGCTACGAGCAGTACTTC	-	TRBJ2-7	few	TRBV20-1
CASSTRSGPSGEQYF	TGTGCCAGCAGCACCCGCTCCGGGCCCTCGGGCGAGCAGTACTTC	-	TRBJ2-7	many	TRBV9
CASSPTGIYGYTF	TGTGCCAGCAGCCCCACAGGCATCTATGGCTACACCTTC	-	TRBJ1-2	-	TRBV14
CSARDPGLAEPYEQYF	TGCAGTGCTAGAGACCCCGGACTAGCGGAACCCTACGAGCAGTACTTC	TRBD2	TRBJ2-7	few	TRBV20-1
CAWRAERAPESSGYTF	TGTGCCTGGAGGGCCGAGAGGGCTCCCGAATCGAGTGGCTACACCTTC	-	TRBJ1-2	few	TRBV30
CASTSIGGLGETQYF	TGTGCCAGCACTTCGATCGGGGGATTGGGAGAGACCCAGTACTTC	-	TRBJ2-5	-	TRBV12-3/TRBV12-4
CASSLEGGLGGYNEQFF	TGTGCCAGCAGCTTAGAAGGAGGACTCGGCGGCTACAATGAGCAGTTCTTC	-	TRBJ2-1	-	TRBV7-9
CASTRTSGVTEAFF	TGCGCCAGTACCAGAACCTCCGGGGTCACTGAAGCTTTCTTT	-	TRBJ1-1	many	TRBV4-3
CASSPGQNHYEQYF	TGTGCCAGCAGTCCGGGACAGAATCACTACGAGCAGTACTTC	TRBD1	TRBJ2-7	few	TRBV6-5
CASSQVTSQETQYF	TGTGCCAGCAGCCAAGTGACCTCTCAAGAGACCCAGTACTTC	-	TRBJ2-5	many	TRBV4-2